This T cell receptor beta chain was observed in a study of T cells in Graves' hyperthyroidism and ophthalmopathy. The investigators amplified TCR beta CDR3 regions from RNA transcripts. The TCR CDR3 first-round RT-PCR relied on the HTBI primer set. TCRdb reprocessed the multiplex PCR reads via MiXCR and lists one record per CDR3 protein. The data show about 400,000 distinct CDR3 sequences, with just under 25% seen just once and around 70% held by the top ten. Trimming removed 6 bases from V and 7 bases from J, with 13 bases in between. In germline, CDR1 is MNHEY, CDR2 SMNVEV (reference sequence). The CDR3 loop spans 13 amino acids.

Input material: blood. The receptor comes from a man between 50 and 59 years old with Graves' hyperthyroidism. The chain employs TRBV27 and TRBJ2-1; D may be TRBD1 or TRBD2 (5 bases each). CDR3 nucleotide sequence: TGTGCCAGCAGGGGGGACGAGGGAAATGAGCAGTTCTTC. Translating it yields CASRGDEGNEQFF.